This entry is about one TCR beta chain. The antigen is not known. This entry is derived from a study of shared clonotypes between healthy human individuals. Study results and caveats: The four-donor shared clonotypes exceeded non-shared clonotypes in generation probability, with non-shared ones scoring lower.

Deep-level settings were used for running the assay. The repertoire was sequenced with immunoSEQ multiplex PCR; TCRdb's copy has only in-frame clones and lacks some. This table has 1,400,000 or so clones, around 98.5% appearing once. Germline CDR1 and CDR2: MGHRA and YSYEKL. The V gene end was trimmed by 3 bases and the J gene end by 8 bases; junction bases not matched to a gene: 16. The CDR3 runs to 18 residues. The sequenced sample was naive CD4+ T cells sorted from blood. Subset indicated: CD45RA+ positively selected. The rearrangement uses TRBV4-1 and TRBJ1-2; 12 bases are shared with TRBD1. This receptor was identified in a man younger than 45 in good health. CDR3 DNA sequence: TGCGCCAGCAGCCATTCACCGGGACAGGGGGCAGAGTCGGGCGGCTACACCTTC. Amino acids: CASSHSPGQGAESGGYTF.